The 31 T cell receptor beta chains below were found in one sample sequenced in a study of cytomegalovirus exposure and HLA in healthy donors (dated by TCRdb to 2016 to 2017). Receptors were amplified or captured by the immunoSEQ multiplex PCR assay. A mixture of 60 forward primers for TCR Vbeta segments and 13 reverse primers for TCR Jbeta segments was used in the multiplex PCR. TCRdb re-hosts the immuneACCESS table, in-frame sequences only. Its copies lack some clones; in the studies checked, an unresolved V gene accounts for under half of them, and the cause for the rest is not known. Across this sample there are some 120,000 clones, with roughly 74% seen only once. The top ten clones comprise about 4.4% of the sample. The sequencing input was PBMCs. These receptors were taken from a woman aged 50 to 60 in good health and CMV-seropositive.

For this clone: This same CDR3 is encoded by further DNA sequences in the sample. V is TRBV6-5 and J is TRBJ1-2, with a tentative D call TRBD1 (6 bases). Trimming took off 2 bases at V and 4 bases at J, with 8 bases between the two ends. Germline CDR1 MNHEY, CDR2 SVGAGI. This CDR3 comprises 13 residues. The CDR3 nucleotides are TGTGCCAGCAGTTACCAGGGGAGCTATGGCTACACCTTC. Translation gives CASSYQGSYGYTF.

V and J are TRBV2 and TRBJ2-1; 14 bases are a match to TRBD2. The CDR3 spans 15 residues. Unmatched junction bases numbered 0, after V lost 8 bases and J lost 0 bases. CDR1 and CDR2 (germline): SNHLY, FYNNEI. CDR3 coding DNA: TGTGCCAGCGGGACTAGCGGGAGCTCCTACAATGAGCAGTTCTTC. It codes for CASGTSGSSYNEQFF.

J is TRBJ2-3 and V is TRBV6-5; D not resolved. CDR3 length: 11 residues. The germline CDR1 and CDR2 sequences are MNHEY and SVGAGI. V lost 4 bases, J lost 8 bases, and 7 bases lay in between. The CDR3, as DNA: TGTGCCAGCAGTTCCGAGAGTACGCAGTATTTT. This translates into CASSSESTQYF.

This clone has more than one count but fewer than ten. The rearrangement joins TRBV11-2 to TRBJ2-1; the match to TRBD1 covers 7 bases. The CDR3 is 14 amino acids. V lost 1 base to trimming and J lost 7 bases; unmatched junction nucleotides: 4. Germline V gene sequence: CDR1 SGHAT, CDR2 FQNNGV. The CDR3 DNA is TGTGCCAGCAGCTTAGGTTTCAGGGGGAATGAGCAGTTCTTC. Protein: CASSLGFRGNEQFF. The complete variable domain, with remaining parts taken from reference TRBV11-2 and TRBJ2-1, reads EAGVAQSPRYKIIEKRQSVAFWCNPISGHATLYWYQQILGQGPKLLIQFQNNGVVDDSQLPKDRFSAERLKGVDSTLKIQPAKLEDSAVYLCASSLGFRGNEQFFGPGTRLTVL.

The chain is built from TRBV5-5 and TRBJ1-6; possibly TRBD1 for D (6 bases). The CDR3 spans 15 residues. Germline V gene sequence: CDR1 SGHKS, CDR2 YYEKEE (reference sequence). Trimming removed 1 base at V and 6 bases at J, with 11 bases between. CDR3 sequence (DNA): TGTGCCAGCAGCTTGACAGGGTACTTTAATTCACCCCTCCACTTT. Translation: CASSLTGYFNSPLHF.

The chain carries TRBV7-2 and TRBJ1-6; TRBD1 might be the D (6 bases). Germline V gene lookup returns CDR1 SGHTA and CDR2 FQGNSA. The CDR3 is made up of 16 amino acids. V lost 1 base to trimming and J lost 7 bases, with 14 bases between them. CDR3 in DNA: TGTGCCAGCAGCTTAGGAGGGGCAGGGACAAATTCACCCCTCCACTTT. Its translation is CASSLGGAGTNSPLHF.

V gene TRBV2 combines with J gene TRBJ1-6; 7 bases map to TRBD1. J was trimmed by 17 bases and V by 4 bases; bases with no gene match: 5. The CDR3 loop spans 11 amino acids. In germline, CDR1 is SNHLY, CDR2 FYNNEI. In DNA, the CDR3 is TGTGCCAGCAGTGTCAGGCAGGGGGTCCACTTT. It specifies CASSVRQGVHF. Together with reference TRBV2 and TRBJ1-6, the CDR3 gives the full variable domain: EPEVTQTPSHQVTQMGQEVILRCVPISNHLYFYWYRQILGQKVEFLVSFYNNEISEKSEIFDDQFSVERPDGSNFTLKIRSTKLEDSAMYFCASSVRQGVHFGNGTRLTVT.

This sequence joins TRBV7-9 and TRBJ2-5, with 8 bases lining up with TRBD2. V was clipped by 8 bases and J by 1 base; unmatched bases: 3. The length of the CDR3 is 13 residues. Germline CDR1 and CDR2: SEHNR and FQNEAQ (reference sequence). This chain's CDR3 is CASSGRAQETQYF. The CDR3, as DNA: TGTGCCAGCTCCGGGAGGGCCCAAGAGACCCAGTACTTC. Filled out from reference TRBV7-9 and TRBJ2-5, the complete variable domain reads DTGVSQNPRHKITKRGQNVTFRCDPISEHNRLYWYRQTLGQGPEFLTYFQNEAQLEKSRLLSDRFSAERPKGSFSTLEIQRTEQGDSAMYLCASSGRAQETQYFGPGTRLLVL.

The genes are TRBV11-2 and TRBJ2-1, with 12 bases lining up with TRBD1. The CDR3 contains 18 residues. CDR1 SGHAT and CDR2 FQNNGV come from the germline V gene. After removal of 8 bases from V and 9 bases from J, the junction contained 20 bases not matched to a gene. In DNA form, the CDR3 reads TGTGCCAGCTCTACCTCTGGAAACCGGGACAGGGGGCTCGGTGAGCAGTTCTTC. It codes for CASSTSGNRDRGLGEQFF.

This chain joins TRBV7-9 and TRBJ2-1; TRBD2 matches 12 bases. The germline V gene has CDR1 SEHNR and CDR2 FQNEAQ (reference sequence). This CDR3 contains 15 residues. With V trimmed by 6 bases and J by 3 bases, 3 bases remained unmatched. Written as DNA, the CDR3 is TGTGCCAGCAGTCGACTAGCGGGGGACTACAATGAGCAGTTCTTC. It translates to CASSRLAGDYNEQFF.

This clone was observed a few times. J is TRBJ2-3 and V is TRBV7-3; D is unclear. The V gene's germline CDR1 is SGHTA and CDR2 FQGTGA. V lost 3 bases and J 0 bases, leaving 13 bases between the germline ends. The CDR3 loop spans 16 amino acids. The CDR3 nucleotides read TGTGCCAGCAGCTTCACTTATGCCGCTAGCACAGATACGCAGTATTTT. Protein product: CASSFTYAASTDTQYF.

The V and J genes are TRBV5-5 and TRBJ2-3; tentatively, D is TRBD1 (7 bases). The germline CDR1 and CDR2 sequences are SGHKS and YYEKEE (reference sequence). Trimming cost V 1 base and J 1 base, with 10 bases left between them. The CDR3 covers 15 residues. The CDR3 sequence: CASSLRGTGTDTQYF. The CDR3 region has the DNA TGTGCCAGCAGCTTGCGGGGGACAGGCACAGATACGCAGTATTTT.

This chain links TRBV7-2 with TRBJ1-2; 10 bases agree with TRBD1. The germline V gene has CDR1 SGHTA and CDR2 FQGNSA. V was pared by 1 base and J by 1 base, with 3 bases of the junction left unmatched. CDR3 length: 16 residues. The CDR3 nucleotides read TGTGCCAGCAGCTTAGGCGACAGGGGGCATAACTATGGCTACACCTTC. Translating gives CASSLGDRGHNYGYTF.

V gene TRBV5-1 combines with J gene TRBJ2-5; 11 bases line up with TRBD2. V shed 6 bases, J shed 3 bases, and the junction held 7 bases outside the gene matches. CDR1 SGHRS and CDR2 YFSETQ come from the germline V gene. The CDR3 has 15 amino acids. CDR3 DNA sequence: TGCGCCAGCAACCGAGGTAGCGGGAGGGAAGAGACCCAGTACTTC. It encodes CASNRGSGREETQYF.

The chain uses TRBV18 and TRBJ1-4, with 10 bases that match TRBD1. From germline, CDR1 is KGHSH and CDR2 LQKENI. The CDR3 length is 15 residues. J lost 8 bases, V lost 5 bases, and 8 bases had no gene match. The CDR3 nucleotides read TGTGCCAGCTCATTCGGACAGGGGGGGAAGGAAAAACTGTTTTTT. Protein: CASSFGQGGKEKLFF.

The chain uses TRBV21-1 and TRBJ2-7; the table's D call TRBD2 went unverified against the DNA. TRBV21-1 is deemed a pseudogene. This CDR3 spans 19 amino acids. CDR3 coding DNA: TGTGCCAGCAGCAAAGACGAAGCGGGGGGCCTGTTAGACTCCTACGAGCAGTACTTC. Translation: CASSKDEAGGLLDSYEQYF.

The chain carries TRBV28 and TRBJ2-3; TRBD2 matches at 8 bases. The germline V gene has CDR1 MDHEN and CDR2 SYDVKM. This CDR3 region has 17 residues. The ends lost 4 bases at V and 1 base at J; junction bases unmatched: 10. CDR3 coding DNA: TGTGCCAGCAGTTCCCGGGGGGGGCGGGGGCGCACAGATACGCAGTATTTT. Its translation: CASSSRGGRGRTDTQYF.

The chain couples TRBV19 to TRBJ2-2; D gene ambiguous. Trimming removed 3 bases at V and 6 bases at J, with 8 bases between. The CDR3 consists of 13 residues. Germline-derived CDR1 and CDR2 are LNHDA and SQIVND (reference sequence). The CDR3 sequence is CASSIVRAGELFF. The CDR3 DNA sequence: TGTGCCAGTAGTATTGTTCGGGCCGGGGAGCTGTTTTTT.

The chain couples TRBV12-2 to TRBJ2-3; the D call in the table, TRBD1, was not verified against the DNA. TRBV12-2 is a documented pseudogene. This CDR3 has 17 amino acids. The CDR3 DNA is TGTGCAAGTCGCTTAGCGAGTATGGACAGGGTCACAGATACGCAGTATTTT. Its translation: CASRLASMDRVTDTQYF.

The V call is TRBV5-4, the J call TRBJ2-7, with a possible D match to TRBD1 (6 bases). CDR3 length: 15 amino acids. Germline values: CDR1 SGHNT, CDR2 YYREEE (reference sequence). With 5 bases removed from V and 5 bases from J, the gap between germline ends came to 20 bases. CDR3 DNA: TGTGCCAGCAGACAGGAAGCTACAGGGCTACACGAGCAGTACTTC. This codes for CASRQEATGLHEQYF.

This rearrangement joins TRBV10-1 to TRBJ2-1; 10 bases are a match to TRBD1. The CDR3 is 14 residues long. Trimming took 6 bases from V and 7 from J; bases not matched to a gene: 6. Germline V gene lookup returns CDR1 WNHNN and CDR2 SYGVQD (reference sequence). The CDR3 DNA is TGCGCCAGCAGCGCCGCGGGACAGGGGAATGAGCAGTTCTTC. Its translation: CASSAAGQGNEQFF.

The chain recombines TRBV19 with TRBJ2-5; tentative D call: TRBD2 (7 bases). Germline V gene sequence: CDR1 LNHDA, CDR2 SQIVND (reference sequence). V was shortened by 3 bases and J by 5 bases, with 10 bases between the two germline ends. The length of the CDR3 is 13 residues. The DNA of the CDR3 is TGTGCCAGTAGTATGGGGGGGCGGGAGACCCAGTACTTC. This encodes CASSMGGRETQYF. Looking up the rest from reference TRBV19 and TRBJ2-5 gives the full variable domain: DGGITQSPKYLFRKEGQNVTLSCEQNLNHDAMYWYRQDPGQGLRLIYYSQIVNDFQKGDIAEGYSVSREKKESFPLTVTSAQKNPTAFYLCASSMGGRETQYFGPGTRLLVL.

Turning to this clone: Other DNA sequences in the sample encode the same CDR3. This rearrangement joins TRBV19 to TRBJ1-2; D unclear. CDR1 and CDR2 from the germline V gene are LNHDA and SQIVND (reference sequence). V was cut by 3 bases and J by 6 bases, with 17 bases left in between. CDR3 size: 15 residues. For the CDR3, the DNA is TGTGCCAGTAGTATGGGCCTACCACTCGGCCATGGCTACACCTTC. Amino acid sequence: CASSMGLPLGHGYTF.

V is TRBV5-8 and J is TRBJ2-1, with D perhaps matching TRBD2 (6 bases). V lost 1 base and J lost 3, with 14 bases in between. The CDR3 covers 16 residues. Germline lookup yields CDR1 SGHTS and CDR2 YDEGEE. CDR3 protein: CASSLFGGNVYNEQFF. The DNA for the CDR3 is TGTGCCAGCAGCTTGTTCGGAGGGAATGTCTACAATGAGCAGTTCTTC. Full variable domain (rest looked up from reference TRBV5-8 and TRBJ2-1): EAGVTQSPTHLIKTRGQQATLRCSPISGHTSVYWYQQALGLGLQFLLWYDEGEERNRGNFPPRFSGRQFPNYSSELNVNALELEDSALYLCASSLFGGNVYNEQFFGPGTRLTVL.

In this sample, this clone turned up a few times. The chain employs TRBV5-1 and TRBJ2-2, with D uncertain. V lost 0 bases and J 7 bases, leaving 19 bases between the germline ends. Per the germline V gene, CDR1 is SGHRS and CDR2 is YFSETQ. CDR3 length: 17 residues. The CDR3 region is CASSLGRGVNRIGELFF. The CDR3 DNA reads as TGCGCCAGCAGCTTGGGAAGAGGAGTCAATAGAATCGGGGAGCTGTTTTTT. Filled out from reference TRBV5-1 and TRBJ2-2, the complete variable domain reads KAGVTQTPRYLIKTRGQQVTLSCSPISGHRSVSWYQQTPGQGLQFLFEYFSETQRNKGNFPGRFSGRQFSNSRSEMNVSTLELGDSALYLCASSLGRGVNRIGELFFGEGSRLTVL.

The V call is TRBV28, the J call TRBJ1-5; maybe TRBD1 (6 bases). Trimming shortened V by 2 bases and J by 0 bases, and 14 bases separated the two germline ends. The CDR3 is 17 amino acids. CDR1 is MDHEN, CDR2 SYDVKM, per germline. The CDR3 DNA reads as TGTGCCAGCAGTTTAAGCACAGGGTCTTTTAGCAATCAGCCCCAGCATTTT. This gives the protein CASSLSTGSFSNQPQHF.

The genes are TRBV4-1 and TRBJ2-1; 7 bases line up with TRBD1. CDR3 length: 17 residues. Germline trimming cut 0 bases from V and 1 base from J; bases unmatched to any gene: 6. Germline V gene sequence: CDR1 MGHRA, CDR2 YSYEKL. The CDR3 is CASSQDLLQGSYNEQFF. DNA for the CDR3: TGCGCCAGCAGCCAAGATCTATTACAGGGGTCCTACAATGAGCAGTTCTTC.

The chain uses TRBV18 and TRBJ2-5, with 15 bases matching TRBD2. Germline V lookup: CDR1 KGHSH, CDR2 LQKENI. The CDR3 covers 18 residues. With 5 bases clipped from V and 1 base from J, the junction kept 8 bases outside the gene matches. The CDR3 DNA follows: TGTGCCAGCTCAGCATCTCCGGGACTAGCGGGGGGCCAAGAGACCCAGTACTTC. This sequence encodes CASSASPGLAGGQETQYF.

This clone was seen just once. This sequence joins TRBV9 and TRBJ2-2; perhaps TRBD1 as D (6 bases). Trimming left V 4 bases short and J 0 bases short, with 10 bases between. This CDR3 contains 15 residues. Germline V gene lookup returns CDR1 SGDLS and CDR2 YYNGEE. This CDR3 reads CASSLRQANTGELFF. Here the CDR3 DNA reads TGTGCCAGCAGCCTCCGACAGGCGAACACCGGGGAGCTGTTTTTT.

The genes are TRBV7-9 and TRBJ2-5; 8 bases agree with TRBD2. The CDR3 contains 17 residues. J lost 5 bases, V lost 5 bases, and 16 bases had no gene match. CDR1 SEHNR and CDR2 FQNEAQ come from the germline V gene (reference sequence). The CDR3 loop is CASSRGAAGVGKETQYF. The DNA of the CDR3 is TGTGCCAGCAGCCGGGGAGCAGCGGGGGTGGGAAAGGAGACCCAGTACTTC.

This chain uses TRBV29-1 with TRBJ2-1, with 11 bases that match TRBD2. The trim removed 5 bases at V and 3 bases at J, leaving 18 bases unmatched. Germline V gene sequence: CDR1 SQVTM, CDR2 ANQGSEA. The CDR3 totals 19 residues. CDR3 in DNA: TGCAGCGTTACCCCTACGGCGGCTAGCGGGGGGATTCTCTACAATGAGCAGTTCTTC. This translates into CSVTPTAASGGILYNEQFF.